The rows below give T cell receptor beta chains drawn from one sample of a study of cytomegalovirus exposure and HLA in healthy donors. The assay was immunoSEQ multiplex PCR, and TCRdb's table has in-frame clones only and misses some. Of roughly 220,000 clones in the sample, about 77% were seen once. Sample: PBMCs. The source of these receptors is a woman in her thirties in good health and CMV-seronegative. CDR3s include the opening cysteine and the closing phenylalanine or tryptophan. The D gene is left open where the match is weak. Clone size is given for some rows only: seen once, a few or many times, or a class if the clone is expanded.

TRBD1 | TRBJ1-2 | TRBV27 | . | TGTGCCAGCAGCCAGACAGGGGGAAATGGCTACACCTTC | CASSQTGGNGYTF
TRBD1 | TRBJ1-5 | TRBV12-5 | . | TGTGCTAGTGGTTTCGGGACAGGAATTAGCAATCAGCCCCAGCATTTT | CASGFGTGISNQPQHF
TRBD2 | TRBJ2-3 | TRBV5-1 | . | TGCGCCAGCAGCTTGGATGCGGGGGGGCCTGGAGATACGCAGTATTTT | CASSLDAGGPGDTQYF
TRBD2 | TRBJ2-3 | TRBV15 | . | TGTGCCACCAGCAGAGATTTGATCACTAGCGGGGGAGATATGACAGATACGCAGTATTTT | CATSRDLITSGGDMTDTQYF
TRBD1 | TRBJ1-1 | TRBV19 | . | TGTGCCAGTAGTATGAGACAGGGTTTCTCTGAAGCTTTCTTT | CASSMRQGFSEAFF
. | TRBJ2-7 | TRBV27 | . | TGTGCCAGCAGTTGGAGCCGATCTTACGAGCAGTACTTC | CASSWSRSYEQYF
TRBD2 | TRBJ2-3 | TRBV7-2 | . | TGTGCCAGCAGTTTACTAGCGGATACGCAGTATTTT | CASSLLADTQYF
. | TRBJ1-5 | TRBV6-6 | . | TGTGCCAGCAGTTACTCGGGCAGCAATCAGCCCCAGCATTTT | CASSYSGSNQPQHF
. | TRBJ1-2 | TRBV30 | few | TGTGCCTGGAGTACACACCCAGGGTACGGATATGGCTACACCTTC | CAWSTHPGYGYGYTF
. | TRBJ1-4 | TRBV10-2 | . | TGCGCCAGCAGTGAGTTCCTCCAGGCTGGGAATGAAAAACTGTTTTTT | CASSEFLQAGNEKLFF
TRBD2 | TRBJ2-7 | TRBV11-2 | few | TGTGCCAGCAGCTCTTCTCGATGGTTAGCGGGAGCCTACGAGCAGTACTTC | CASSSSRWLAGAYEQYF
TRBD2 | TRBJ2-6 | TRBV11-3 | once | TGTGCCAGCAGCTTCTTTCTAGCGGGGGGTTCTGGGGCCAACGTCCTGGCTTTC | CASSFFLAGGSGANVLAF
. | TRBJ1-2 | TRBV30 | . | TGTGCCTGGAGTAGAGTAGTCGCCTATGGCTACACCTTC | CAWSRVVAYGYTF
TRBD2 | TRBJ2-7 | TRBV27 | . | TGTGCCAGCAGTCCACTCCGCGGACTAGCGGGAGTGGGAGAGCAGTACTTC | CASSPLRGLAGVGEQYF
. | TRBJ2-7 | TRBV6-5 | . | TGTGCCAGCAGCTCCAGCGGAACCTCCTACGAGCAGTACTTC | CASSSSGTSYEQYF
. | TRBJ2-7 | TRBV7-9 | once | TGTGCCAGCAGCTTAGTCCAGCGGAGCACCTACGAGCAGTACTTC | CASSLVQRSTYEQYF
. | TRBJ1-1 | TRBV19 | . | TGTGCCAGTAGTATCCCGACTGGGGAAGCTTTCTTT | CASSIPTGEAFF
TRBD2 | TRBJ2-1 | TRBV19 | . | TGTGCCAGTAGTAGCCTCCCTAGCGGGAGACCTTACAATGAGCAGTTCTTC | CASSSLPSGRPYNEQFF
. | TRBJ2-5 | TRBV7-7 | . | TGTGCTAGCAGCCCAGGGAAAGAGACCCAGTACTTC | CASSPGKETQYF
. | TRBJ1-1 | TRBV30 | . | TGTGCCTGGAGCTCCCGCGGAAAAGCTTTCTTT | CAWSSRGKAFF
. | TRBJ2-6 | TRBV7-9 | . | TGTTCCAGCAGCTTATGGGGCGGAATAACTGGGGCCAACGTCCTGACTTTC | CSSSLWGGITGANVLTF
. | TRBJ1-1 | TRBV2 | once | TGTGCCAGCAGCTTAAAACAGGGGAACACTGAAGCTTTCTTT | CASSLKQGNTEAFF
TRBD1 | TRBJ1-2 | TRBV27 | . | TGTGCCAGCAGCCCCTCCCTGGGGCAGGGGGCGCGAGGCTACACCTTC | CASSPSLGQGARGYTF
TRBD2 | TRBJ2-1 | TRBV18 | few | TGTGCCAGCTCACCGACTAGCGGGGCGAATGAGCAGTTCTTC | CASSPTSGANEQFF
TRBD1 | TRBJ2-7 | TRBV7-9 | . | TGTTCCAGCAGCTCGATGTGGACAGGTGAATCCTACGAGCAGTACTTC | CSSSSMWTGESYEQYF
TRBD2 | TRBJ2-3 | TRBV2 | . | TGTGCCAGCAGTGAAGCGCAGCGGGAGTCCAGCATGAATTTT | CASSEAQRESSMNF
. | TRBJ2-1 | TRBV5-1 | . | TGCGCCAGCAGCTTGGTCCAGGGGCCCTACAATGAGCAGTTCTTC | CASSLVQGPYNEQFF
TRBD1 | TRBJ1-4 | TRBV7-9 | . | TGTGCCAGCAGCCCACAGGGGGGAAATGAAAAACTGTTTTTT | CASSPQGGNEKLFF
. | TRBJ1-5 | TRBV9 | . | TGTGCCAGCAGCGTAGAAGGGGGAAATCAGCCCCAGCATTTT | CASSVEGGNQPQHF
. | TRBJ1-5 | TRBV6-5 | . | TGTGCCAGCATCATGGACAGTCTTAATCAGCCCCAGCATTTT | CASIMDSLNQPQHF
. | TRBJ2-5 | TRBV2 | . | TGTGCCAGCAAAGTAAGCGTAATAGAGACCCAGTACTTC | CASKVSVIETQYF
. | TRBJ2-1 | TRBV11-3 | . | TGTGCCAGCAGCTTGAACGGAGTGGAGCAGTTCTTC | CASSLNGVEQFF